A selection of T cell receptor beta chains follows, all from one sample in a study of blood T cells in healthy people across ages. Each CDR3 protein is one row after TCRdb ran MiXCR on the 5' RACE reads. The sample lists hundreds of thousands of distinct CDR3 sequences; roughly 32% were seen once. Sequences were obtained from blood. These receptors came from a woman aged 80 or older in good health. Both conserved end residues are part of each CDR3. D genes are given only for firm matches. Clone size, where shown, is once, few, many, or a class for clones that have expanded.

.	15	.	TRBJ2-3	TRBV7-2	TGTGCCAGCAGCTTACTCGGTATCCCCACAGATACGCAGTATTTT	CASSLLGIPTDTQYF
.	14	many	TRBJ2-5	TRBV5-6	TGTGCCAGCAGCTTGGCCACTTTATCAGAGACCCAGTACTTC	CASSLATLSETQYF
TRBD1	17	.	TRBJ2-2	TRBV7-9	TGTGCCAGCAGCTTCTCCGCCGGGACAGGGGGCACCGGGGAGCTGTTTTTT	CASSFSAGTGGTGELFF
.	14	.	TRBJ2-7	TRBV7-6	TGTGCCAGCAGTACAGACGGGTACTCCTGCGAGCAGTACTTC	CASSTDGYSCEQYF
.	14	many	TRBJ2-7	TRBV12-3/TRBV12-4	TGTGCCAGCAGTCCTCGTGGGGGCTCCTACGAGCAGTACTTC	CASSPRGGSYEQYF
TRBD1	14	many	TRBJ1-5	TRBV18	TGTGCCAGCTCGCCCGACAGGGTCAATCAGCCCCAGCATTTT	CASSPDRVNQPQHF
.	13	many	TRBJ1-2	TRBV24-1	TGTGCCACCAGTGATCGGGGGGATTATGGCTACACCTTC	CATSDRGDYGYTF
TRBD2	16	many	TRBJ2-5	TRBV6-2/TRBV6-3	TGTGCCAGCAGTCCTCCCCGTAGCGGGGGGGCTCAGACCCAGTACTTC	CASSPPRSGGAQTQYF
TRBD2	14	.	TRBJ2-1	TRBV20-1	TGCAGTGCTGGCGGACTAGCGGGGCCTCCTGAGCAGTTCTTC	CSAGGLAGPPEQFF
.	12	.	TRBJ2-7	TRBV10-3	TGTGCCATCCCCCAAAGGGCCGTCGAGCAGTACTTC	CAIPQRAVEQYF
TRBD2	14	.	TRBJ2-7	TRBV2	TGTGCCAGCTTGGCTAGCGGGGGGGCAGGTGAGCAGTACTTC	CASLASGGAGEQYF
TRBD1	12	.	TRBJ1-1	TRBV12-3/TRBV12-4	TGTGCCAGCAGCCGAGACAGGGGTACGGTTTTCTTT	CASSRDRGTVFF